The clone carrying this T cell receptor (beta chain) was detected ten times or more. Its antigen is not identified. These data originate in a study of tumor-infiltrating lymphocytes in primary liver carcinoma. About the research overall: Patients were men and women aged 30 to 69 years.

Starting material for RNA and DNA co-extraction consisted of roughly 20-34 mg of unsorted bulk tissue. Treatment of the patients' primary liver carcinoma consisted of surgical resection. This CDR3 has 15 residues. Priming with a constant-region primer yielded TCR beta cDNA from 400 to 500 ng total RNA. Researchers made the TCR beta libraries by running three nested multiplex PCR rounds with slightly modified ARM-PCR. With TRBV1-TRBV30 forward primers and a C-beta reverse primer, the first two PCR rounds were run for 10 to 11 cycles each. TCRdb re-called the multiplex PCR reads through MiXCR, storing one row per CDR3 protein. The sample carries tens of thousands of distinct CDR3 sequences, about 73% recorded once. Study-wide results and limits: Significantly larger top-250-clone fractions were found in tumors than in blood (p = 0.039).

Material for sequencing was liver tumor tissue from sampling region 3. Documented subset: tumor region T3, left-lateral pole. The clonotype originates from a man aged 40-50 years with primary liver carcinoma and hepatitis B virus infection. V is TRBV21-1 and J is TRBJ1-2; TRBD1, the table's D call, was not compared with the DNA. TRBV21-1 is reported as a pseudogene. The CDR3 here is CASNYPTGGVYGYTF. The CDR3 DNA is TGTGCCAGCAACTACCCCACAGGGGGGGTCTATGGCTACACCTTC.